Listed here are 7 T cell receptor beta chains from one sample, sequenced in a study of identical twins. Via MiXCR, TCRdb re-called the 5' RACE reads, giving one row per CDR3 protein. The sample contains fewer than 650,000 distinct CDR3 sequences, less than 9% of which appear only once. These same data were also listed under a study on yellow fever vaccine responses in identical twins.

The sample taken for sequencing was PBMCs. Receptors originate from a woman younger than 30 in good health.

This clonotype was picked up many times. The chain is built from TRBV7-8 and TRBJ2-7; 13 bases are shared with TRBD2. The CDR3 contains 22 residues. The germline V gene has CDR1 SGHVS and CDR2 FQNEAQ. V gave up 3 bases and J gave up 0 bases; unmatched junction bases: 20. The CDR3 nucleotides are TGTGCCAGCAGCTTTACCCGATCCACCGGGACTAGCGGGATTAGGAGCTCCTACGAGCAGTACTTC. This encodes CASSFTRSTGTSGIRSSYEQYF.

The J gene is TRBJ1-1, the V gene TRBV6-1; the D is unclear. The germline CDR1 and CDR2 sequences are MNHNS and SASEGT. The germline V and J ends were trimmed by 6 bases and 3 bases, with 20 bases remaining between them. The CDR3 totals 16 residues. The CDR3 spells CASRSPNRVADTEAFF. The CDR3 nucleotides read TGTGCCAGCAGGTCACCAAACCGGGTGGCCGACACTGAAGCTTTCTTT.

This clonotype was picked up a small number of times. The CDR3 loop reads CASSGRGLRLGELFF. In DNA form, the CDR3 reads TGTGCCAGCAGCGGGAGGGGACTACGACTCGGGGAGCTGTTTTTT. This chain joins TRBV7-6 and TRBJ2-2, with 7 bases lining up with TRBD2. Germline V gene lookup returns CDR1 SGHVS and CDR2 FNYEAQ. Trimming cost V 5 bases and J 7 bases; bases outside gene matches: 10. The CDR3 is 15 residues long.

The J gene is TRBJ1-6, the V gene TRBV6-1; tentative D call: TRBD1 (5 bases). Germline-derived CDR1 and CDR2 are MNHNS and SASEGT. V was cut by 0 bases and J by 6 bases, with 9 bases left in between. The CDR3 loop spans 15 amino acids. CDR3: CASSEAGVANSPLHF. The DNA for the CDR3 is TGTGCCAGCAGTGAAGCAGGGGTTGCTAATTCACCCCTCCACTTT.

This clonotype was seen a few times. The chain combines TRBV4-1 with TRBJ2-1; D may correspond to TRBD1 or TRBD2 (5 bases each). Trimming cost V 3 bases and J 7 bases, with 16 bases left between them. Germline CDR1 MGHRA, CDR2 YSYEKL. The CDR3 length is 15 residues. The CDR3 loop reads CASSHPGTVGNEQFF. The DNA of the CDR3 is TGCGCCAGCAGCCACCCTGGGACGGTGGGGAATGAGCAGTTCTTC.

This clonotype was seen many times. The chain links TRBV4-1 to TRBJ1-3, with D unclear. The CDR3 loop spans 15 amino acids. The V gene's germline CDR1 is MGHRA and CDR2 YSYEKL. Trimming stripped 4 bases from V and 3 bases from J, with 13 bases between. This CDR3 reads CASSLGPTDGNTIYF. In nucleotides, the CDR3 is TGCGCCAGCAGCCTTGGCCCAACGGATGGAAACACCATATATTTT.

This clonotype was detected a few times. The V call is TRBV28, the J call TRBJ2-7; possibly TRBD1 or TRBD2 for D (5 bases each). This CDR3 has 14 amino acids. Germline CDR1 is MDHEN and CDR2 is SYDVKM. The V and J ends lost 10 bases and 0 bases respectively, with 16 bases between them. DNA of the CDR3: TGTGCCACCAGAGGGACGGCGAGCTCCTACGAGCAGTACTTC. Its translation is CATRGTASSYEQYF.